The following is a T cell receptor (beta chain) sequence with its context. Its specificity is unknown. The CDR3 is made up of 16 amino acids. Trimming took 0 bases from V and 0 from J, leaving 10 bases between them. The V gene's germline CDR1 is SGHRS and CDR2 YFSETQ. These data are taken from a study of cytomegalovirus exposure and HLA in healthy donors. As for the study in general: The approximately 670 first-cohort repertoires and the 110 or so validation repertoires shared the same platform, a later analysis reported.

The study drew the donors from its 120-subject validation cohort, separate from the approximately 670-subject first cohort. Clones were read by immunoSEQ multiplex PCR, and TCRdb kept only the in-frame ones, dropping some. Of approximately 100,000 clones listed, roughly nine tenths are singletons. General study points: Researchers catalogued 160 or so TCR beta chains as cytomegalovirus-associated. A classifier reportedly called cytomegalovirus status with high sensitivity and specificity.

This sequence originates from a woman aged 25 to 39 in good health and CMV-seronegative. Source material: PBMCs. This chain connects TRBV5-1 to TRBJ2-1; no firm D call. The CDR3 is CASSLAPADSYNEQFF. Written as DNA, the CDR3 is TGCGCCAGCAGCTTGGCCCCGGCGGACTCCTACAATGAGCAGTTCTTC.